This T cell receptor (beta chain) was sequenced during a study of blood T cell repertoires in COVID-19. Cohorts were assigned according to the clinical history that participants reported. In regard to this clone: Other nucleotide sequences from this sample produce the same CDR3.

Trimming took 0 bases from V and 5 from J; bases not matched to a gene: 0. This CDR3 region has 14 residues. Germline CDR1 SGHRS, CDR2 YFSETQ. Clones were read by immunoSEQ multiplex PCR, and TCRdb kept only the in-frame ones, dropping some. The sample carries 200,000 to 250,000 clones, about 86% recorded once. The chain links TRBV5-1 to TRBJ2-2; TRBD1 matches 8 bases. The sample taken for sequencing was PBMCs or T cells enriched from blood (not recorded which). The receptor was isolated from a woman between 45 and 65 years old in a cohort exposed to, infected with or recovered from COVID-19 (not recorded which). CDR3 nucleotide sequence: TGCGCCAGCAGCTTGGGACAGGGGACCGGGGAGCTGTTTTTT. Translated: CASSLGQGTGELFF.